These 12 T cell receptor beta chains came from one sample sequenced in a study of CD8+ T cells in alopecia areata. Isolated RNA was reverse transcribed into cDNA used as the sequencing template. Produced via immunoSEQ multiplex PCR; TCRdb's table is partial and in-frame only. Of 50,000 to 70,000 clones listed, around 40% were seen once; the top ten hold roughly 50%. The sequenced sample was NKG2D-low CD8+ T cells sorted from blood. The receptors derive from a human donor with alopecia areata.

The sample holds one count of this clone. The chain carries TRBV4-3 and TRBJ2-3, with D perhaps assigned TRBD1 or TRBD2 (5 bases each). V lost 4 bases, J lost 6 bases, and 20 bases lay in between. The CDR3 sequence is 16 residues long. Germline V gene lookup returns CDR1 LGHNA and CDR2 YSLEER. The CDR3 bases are TGCGCCAGCAGCCCTGAGGGGCTAAGGGCTTGGGATACGCAGTATTTT. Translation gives CASSPEGLRAWDTQYF.

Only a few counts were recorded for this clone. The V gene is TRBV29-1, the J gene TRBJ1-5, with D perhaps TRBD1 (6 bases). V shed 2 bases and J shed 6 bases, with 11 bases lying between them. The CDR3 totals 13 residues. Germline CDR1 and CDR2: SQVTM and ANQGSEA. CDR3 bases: TGCAGCGTTGAAACAGGGTATGGTCAGCCCCAGCATTTT. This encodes CSVETGYGQPQHF.

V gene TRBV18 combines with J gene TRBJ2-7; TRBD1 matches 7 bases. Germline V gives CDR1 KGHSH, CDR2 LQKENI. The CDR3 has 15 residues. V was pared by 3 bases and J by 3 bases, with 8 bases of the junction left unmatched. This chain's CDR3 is CASSPTRTGDYEQYF. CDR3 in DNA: TGTGCCAGCTCACCGACAAGGACAGGCGACTACGAGCAGTACTTC.

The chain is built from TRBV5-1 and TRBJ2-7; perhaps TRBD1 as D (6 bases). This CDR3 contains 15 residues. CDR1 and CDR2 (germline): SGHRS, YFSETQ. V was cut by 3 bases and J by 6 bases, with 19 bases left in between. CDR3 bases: TGCGCCAGCAGCTCTCGTCAGGGGCAAGTGTTCGAGCAGTACTTC. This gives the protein CASSSRQGQVFEQYF.

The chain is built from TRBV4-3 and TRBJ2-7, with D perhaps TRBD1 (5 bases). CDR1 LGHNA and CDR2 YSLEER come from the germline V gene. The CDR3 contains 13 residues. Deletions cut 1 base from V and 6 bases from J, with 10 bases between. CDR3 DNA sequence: TGCGCCAGCAGCCAAGCCCGACAGTTCGAGCAGTACTTC. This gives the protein CASSQARQFEQYF.

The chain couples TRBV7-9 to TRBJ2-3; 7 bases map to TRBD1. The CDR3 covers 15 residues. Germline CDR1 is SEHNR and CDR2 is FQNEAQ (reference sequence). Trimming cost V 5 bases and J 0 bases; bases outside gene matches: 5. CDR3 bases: TGTGCCAGCAGCCCCACAGGGGCGAGCACAGATACGCAGTATTTT. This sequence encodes CASSPTGASTDTQYF.

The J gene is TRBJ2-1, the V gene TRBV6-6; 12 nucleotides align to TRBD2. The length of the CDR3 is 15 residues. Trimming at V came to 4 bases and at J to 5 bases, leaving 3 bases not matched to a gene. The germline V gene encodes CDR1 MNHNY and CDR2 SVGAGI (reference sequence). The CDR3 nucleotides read TGTGCCAGCAGTTCCCTAGCGGGGGGGAACAATGAGCAGTTCTTC. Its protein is CASSSLAGGNNEQFF.

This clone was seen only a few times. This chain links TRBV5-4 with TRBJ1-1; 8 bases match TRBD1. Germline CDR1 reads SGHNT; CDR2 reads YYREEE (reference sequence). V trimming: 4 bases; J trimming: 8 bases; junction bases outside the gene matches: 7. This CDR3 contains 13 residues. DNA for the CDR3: TGTGCCAGCAGCCTGGACAGGGACTACGAAGCTTTCTTT. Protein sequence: CASSLDRDYEAFF.

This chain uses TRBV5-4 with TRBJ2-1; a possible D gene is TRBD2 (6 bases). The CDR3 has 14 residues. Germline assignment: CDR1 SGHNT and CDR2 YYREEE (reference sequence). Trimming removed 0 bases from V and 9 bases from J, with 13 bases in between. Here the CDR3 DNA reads TGTGCCAGCAGCTTGGAAACTAGCTTCACTGAGCAGTTCTTC. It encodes CASSLETSFTEQFF.

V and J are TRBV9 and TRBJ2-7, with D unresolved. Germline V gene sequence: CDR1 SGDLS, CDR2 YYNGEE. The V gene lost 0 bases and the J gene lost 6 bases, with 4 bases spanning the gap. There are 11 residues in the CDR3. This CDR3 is CASSVGTEQYF. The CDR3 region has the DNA TGTGCCAGCAGCGTAGGGACCGAGCAGTACTTC.

The CDR3 DNA is TGCGCCAGCAGCCCACCGGGTCAGCCCCAGCATTTT. This translates into CASSPPGQPQHF. The gene calls are TRBV4-1 and TRBJ1-5; no reliable D call. This CDR3 is built from 12 residues. Germline assignment: CDR1 MGHRA and CDR2 YSYEKL. V lost 4 bases and J lost 6, with 7 bases in between.

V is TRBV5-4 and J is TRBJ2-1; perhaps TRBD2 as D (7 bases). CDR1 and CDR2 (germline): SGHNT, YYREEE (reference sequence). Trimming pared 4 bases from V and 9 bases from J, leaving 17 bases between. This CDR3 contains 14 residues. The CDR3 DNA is TGTGCCAGCAGCGTCACGACTAGCAGGGGTGAGCAGTTCTTC. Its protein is CASSVTTSRGEQFF.